This TCR beta chain was recorded in a study of OX40 agonist ivuxolimab in advanced cancers. The overall study: Patients were treated with ivuxolimab, an agonistic anti-OX40 (CD134) antibody.

Sequencing was performed with immunoSEQ multiplex PCR; in TCRdb, only in-frame clones are kept and a portion is missing. The sample comprises 70,000 to 95,000 clones, roughly four fifths of which are singletons, and 5.5% to 8.5% rests with the top ten. This clone appeared a single time. In germline, CDR1 is MRHNA, CDR2 SNTAGT. The CDR3 consists of 14 residues. V shed 5 bases and J 0 bases; nucleotides not matched to a gene: 2. The genes are TRBV6-4 and TRBJ2-3; 7 positions agree with TRBD1. The TCR originated in an adult with an advanced solid tumor such as melanoma, head and neck, liver or kidney cancer. The source material was CD4+ or CD8+ T cells sorted from blood, sampled in a trial of the OX40 agonist ivuxolimab. The DNA for the CDR3 is TGTGCCAGCAGTATGACAGGGAGCACAGATACGCAGTATTTT. The encoded protein is CASSMTGSTDTQYF.